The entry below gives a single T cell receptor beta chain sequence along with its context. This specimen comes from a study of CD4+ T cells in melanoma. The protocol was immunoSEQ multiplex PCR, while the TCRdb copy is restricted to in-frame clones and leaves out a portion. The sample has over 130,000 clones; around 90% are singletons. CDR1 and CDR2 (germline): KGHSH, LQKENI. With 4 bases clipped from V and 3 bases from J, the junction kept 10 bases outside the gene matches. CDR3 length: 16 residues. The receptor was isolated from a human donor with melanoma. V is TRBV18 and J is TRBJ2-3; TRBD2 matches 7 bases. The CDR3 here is CASSRASAGLTDTQYF. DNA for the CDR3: TGTGCCAGCTCACGGGCATCAGCGGGGTTAACAGATACGCAGTATTTT.